This T cell receptor (beta chain) was identified during a study of CD8+ T cells in alopecia areata. In the study overall: A 6-month off-drug phase came after tofacitinib, which had lasted 6 to 18 months.

Germline V gives CDR1 GTSNPN, CDR2 SVGIG (reference sequence). Deletions cut 2 bases from V and 4 bases from J, with 14 bases between. This CDR3 has 14 amino acids. General study results and limits: Scalp lesions, especially in alopecia totalis/universalis, had higher clonality than normal scalp. For baseline CD8+ expansion, any link to response stays uncertain with one nonresponder.

Sequencing templates came from extracted RNA that was reverse transcribed into cDNA. Data came from immunoSEQ multiplex PCR; TCRdb stores just in-frame clones and leaves some out. The repertoire includes about 200,000 clones, more than 50% of them detected once, and approximately 0.93% sits in the top ten. In its sample, this clone was seen a few times. Its antigen is as yet unknown. The treatment denotes: oral pan-JAK inhibitor, 5-10 mg twice daily. It was from PBMCs that CD4+ and CD8+ T cells were sorted. Source: CD4+ T cells sorted from blood, taken at week 24, from a patient treated with tofacitinib. The chain has TRBV30 and TRBJ1-2; no clear D. The clonotype comes from a human donor with alopecia areata. DNA for the CDR3: TGTGCCTGGAGTCCCCAACAGACGAGCTATGGCTACACCTTC. Residues: CAWSPQQTSYGYTF.